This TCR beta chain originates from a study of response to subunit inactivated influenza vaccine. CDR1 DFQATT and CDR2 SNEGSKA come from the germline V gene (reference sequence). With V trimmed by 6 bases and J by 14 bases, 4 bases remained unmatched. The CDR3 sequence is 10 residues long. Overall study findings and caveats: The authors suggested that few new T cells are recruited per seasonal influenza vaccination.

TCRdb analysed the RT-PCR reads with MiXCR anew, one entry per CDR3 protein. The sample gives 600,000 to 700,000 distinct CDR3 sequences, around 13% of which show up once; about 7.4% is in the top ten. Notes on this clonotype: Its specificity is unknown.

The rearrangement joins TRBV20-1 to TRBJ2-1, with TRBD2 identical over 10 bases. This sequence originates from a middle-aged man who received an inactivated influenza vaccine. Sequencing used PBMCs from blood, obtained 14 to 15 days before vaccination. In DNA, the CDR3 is TGCAGTGCCCAGCGGGAGGGGGAGTTCTTC. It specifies CSAQREGEFF.